This T cell receptor beta chain was captured by sequencing in a study of blood T cell repertoires in COVID-19. In the study overall: Specimens from acute and convalescent COVID-19 originated in the United States, Italy and Spain. T cells, B-cell-depleted T cells, or PBMCs provided the cDNA or gDNA that served as material.

CDR3 length equals 15 residues. Germline V gene data show CDR1 as KGHDR and CDR2 as SFDVKD. V was clipped by 5 bases and J by 0 bases, with 10 bases between them. Source study methods: The authors estimated nucleated cell counts from reference gene primer amplification. The table came from immunoSEQ multiplex PCR; TCRdb's copy has only in-frame clones and leaves some out. That table furnishes V, J and clone size, whereas the DNA furnished D and trimming. The table has roughly 60,000 clones, around nine tenths seen once; the top ten hold 1%. Sequencing was carried out using peripheral blood. The receptor was derived from a man between 65 and 85 years old with acute or convalescent COVID-19. This chain joins TRBV24-1 and TRBJ2-1; possible D gene TRBD2, 6 bases. As DNA, the CDR3 is TGTGCCACCAGTGCTGCCGGGAGCTCCTACAATGAGCAGTTCTTC. It specifies CATSAAGSSYNEQFF.